A single sample is the source of the 9 T cell receptor beta chains below, sequenced in a study of cytomegalovirus exposure and HLA in healthy donors. PCR amplification relied on 60 Vbeta primers (plus 13 Jbeta primers). The table came from immunoSEQ multiplex PCR; TCRdb's copy has only in-frame clones and leaves some out. This sample has about 180,000 clones, with approximately 80% found just once. Sequencing used PBMCs. The receptors were gathered from a woman under 40 in good health and CMV-seronegative.

This clone showed up just once. In nucleotides, the CDR3 is TGTGCCAGCGGCTCCGGGGGGATGGATGGCTACACCTTC. Its translation is CASGSGGMDGYTF. The chain couples TRBV2 to TRBJ1-2; D is possibly TRBD1 (5 bases). CDR3 size: 13 residues. V lost 8 bases to trimming and J lost 6 bases, with 16 bases between them. Germline values: CDR1 SNHLY, CDR2 FYNNEI.

The chain is built from TRBV7-2 and TRBJ2-5; tentatively, D is TRBD2 (6 bases). CDR3 size: 15 residues. The V gene's germline CDR1 is SGHTA and CDR2 FQGNSA. The V and J ends lost 3 bases and 2 bases respectively, with 13 bases between them. DNA for the CDR3: TGTGCCAGCAGCTTTTCATCTGCGGGGCAAGAGACCCAGTACTTC. Its translation: CASSFSSAGQETQYF.

This clone was found a few times. This rearrangement joins TRBV29-1 to TRBJ1-1; 8 bases fit TRBD1. Germline V gene lookup returns CDR1 SQVTM and CDR2 ANQGSEA. The CDR3 sequence is 12 residues long. J lost 2 bases, V lost 7 bases, and 3 bases had no gene match. The CDR3 spells CSGGQGNTEAFF. The CDR3 DNA follows: TGCAGCGGTGGACAGGGAAACACTGAAGCTTTCTTT.

The sample holds one count of this clone. This sequence joins TRBV11-2 and TRBJ2-7; TRBD1 matches at 8 bases. This CDR3 spans 15 amino acids. Trimming cost V 6 bases and J 2 bases; bases outside gene matches: 9. Germline CDR1 reads SGHAT; CDR2 reads FQNNGV. CDR3 sequence reads: CASRTQTGATYEQYF. The CDR3 DNA follows: TGTGCCAGCAGGACACAGACAGGGGCTACCTACGAGCAGTACTTC.

The V gene is TRBV27, the J gene TRBJ2-3; 10 nucleotides match TRBD2. The germline gives CDR1 MNHEY, CDR2 SMNVEV (reference sequence). This CDR3 spans 14 amino acids. V was clipped by 3 bases and J by 5 bases; unmatched bases: 2. CDR3 nucleotide sequence: TGTGCCAGCAGTTTTCTAGCGGGAGAAGATACGCAGTATTTT. Translation gives CASSFLAGEDTQYF.

This clone has more than one count but fewer than ten. V gene TRBV29-1 combines with J gene TRBJ2-5; TRBD2 agrees at 7 bases. The CDR3 spans 14 residues. After removal of 5 bases from V and 5 bases from J, the junction contained 11 bases not matched to a gene. Germline V gives CDR1 SQVTM, CDR2 ANQGSEA. The DNA for the CDR3 is TGCAGCGTTATGGGACGGATGCGGGGGGAGACCCAGTACTTC. Translation: CSVMGRMRGETQYF.

The rearrangement uses TRBV7-6 and TRBJ2-1; TRBD2 matches at 13 bases. The CDR3 is 15 amino acids. Losses at the gene ends were 4 bases for V and 8 bases for J; bases not matched to a gene: 5. Germline V lookup: CDR1 SGHVS, CDR2 FNYEAQ. CDR3 sequence reads: CASSSGLAGADEQFF. CDR3 in DNA: TGTGCCAGCAGCTCCGGACTAGCGGGAGCCGATGAGCAGTTCTTC.

The gene calls are TRBV4-2 and TRBJ2-1; D unclear. Germline CDR1 LGHNA, CDR2 YNFKEQ. The CDR3 length is 14 residues. V lost 0 bases and J lost 6, with 9 bases in between. CDR3: CASSQDSGPNEQFF. The DNA for the CDR3 is TGTGCCAGCAGCCAAGATTCAGGTCCCAATGAGCAGTTCTTC.

J is TRBJ2-7 and V is TRBV6-1; 7 nucleotides line up with TRBD1. This CDR3 has 13 amino acids. CDR1 and CDR2 from the germline V gene are MNHNS and SASEGT. V lost 7 bases, J lost 2 bases, and 5 bases stayed unmatched. CDR3 in amino acids: CASNEGAPYEQYF. The CDR3 nucleotides read TGTGCCAGCAACGAGGGGGCTCCCTACGAGCAGTACTTC.